What follows are 17 T cell receptor beta chains derived from one specimen sequenced in a study of T cell changes during pregnancy in multiple sclerosis. Clones were sequenced by immunoSEQ multiplex PCR, and TCRdb holds only the in-frame ones, with some missing. Of roughly 69,000 clones listed, 92% were seen once; the top ten hold over 1.1%. The sequenced sample was peripheral blood, obtained after pregnancy. These TCRs come from a female donor with multiple sclerosis, enrolled in a pregnancy study.

The gene calls are TRBV6-5 and TRBJ1-2, with D hard to call. Trimming took off 0 bases at V and 2 bases at J, with 7 bases between the two ends. Germline V CDR1 and CDR2: MNHEY, SVGAGI. This CDR3 has 14 residues. The CDR3 protein is CASSYSRENYGYTF. The CDR3 DNA follows: TGTGCCAGCAGTTACTCGAGAGAGAACTATGGCTACACCTTC.

The CDR3 DNA follows: TGTGCCAGCTCACCCGTCCGCGGGACAGCATACGAGCAGTACTTC. It specifies CASSPVRGTAYEQYF. This rearrangement joins TRBV18 to TRBJ2-7, with D possibly matching TRBD1 (7 bases). The CDR3 is 15 residues long. V gave up 3 bases and J gave up 4 bases, with 16 bases separating them. CDR1 and CDR2 from the germline V gene are KGHSH and LQKENI.

This chain links TRBV19 with TRBJ2-7; D is perhaps TRBD2 (5 bases). Germline values: CDR1 LNHDA, CDR2 SQIVND (reference sequence). The V end was cut by 5 bases, the J end by 1 base, with 12 bases between. CDR3 length: 14 residues. The CDR3 bases are TGTGCCAGTAGTGCAAGCGGCCGTTCCTACGAGCAGTACTTC. It translates to CASSASGRSYEQYF. Looking up the rest from reference TRBV19 and TRBJ2-7 gives the full variable domain: DGGITQSPKYLFRKEGQNVTLSCEQNLNHDAMYWYRQDPGQGLRLIYYSQIVNDFQKGDIAEGYSVSREKKESFPLTVTSAQKNPTAFYLCASSASGRSYEQYFGPGTRLTVT.

The V and J genes are TRBV29-1 and TRBJ2-3; D gene unclear. Germline CDR1 and CDR2: SQVTM and ANQGSEA. The CDR3 totals 10 residues. The V end was cut by 5 bases, the J end by 2 bases, with 2 bases between. The chain's CDR3 is CSVYTDTQYF. In DNA, the CDR3 is TGCAGCGTTTACACAGATACGCAGTATTTT.

V usage is TRBV2 and J usage is TRBJ2-7; 8 bases agree with TRBD1. The junction had 21 bases not matched to a gene; V was cut back by 4 bases and J by 7 bases. Germline lookup yields CDR1 SNHLY and CDR2 FYNNEI. CDR3 length equals 18 residues. The CDR3 here is CASSGESGDRTATGEQYF. The CDR3 coding sequence is TGTGCCAGCAGTGGTGAGAGTGGGGACAGGACAGCTACGGGGGAGCAGTACTTC.

J is TRBJ2-3 and V is TRBV5-6; 10 bases are shared with TRBD2. The CDR3 covers 16 residues. J gave up 2 bases and V 6 bases, and 9 bases lay outside the gene matches. Germline assignment: CDR1 SGHDT and CDR2 YYEEEE. DNA of the CDR3: TGTGCCAGCACACTCCGGACTAGCGGATACACAGATACGCAGTATTTT. Amino acids: CASTLRTSGYTDTQYF.

This rearrangement joins TRBV18 to TRBJ1-1; D unresolved. The CDR3 has 13 residues. V was shortened by 0 bases and J by 7 bases, with 9 bases between the two germline ends. CDR1 KGHSH and CDR2 LQKENI come from the germline V gene. The CDR3 nucleotides are TGTGCCAGCTCACCACCGTTGGAGGGTGAAGCTTTCTTT. This translates into CASSPPLEGEAFF.

The V and J genes are TRBV20-1 and TRBJ1-2; tentatively, D is TRBD1 (5 bases). The CDR3 extends over 11 amino acids. CDR1 is DFQATT and CDR2 is SNEGSKA in the germline V gene (reference sequence). The CDR3 DNA reads as TGCAGCCGGGGGGGTAAGGATGGCTACACCTTC. Its translation: CSRGGKDGYTF.

The chain recombines TRBV27 with TRBJ1-1; 7 bases are shared with TRBD1. This CDR3 has 15 amino acids. The trim removed 3 bases at V and 1 base at J, leaving 5 bases unmatched. Per the germline V gene, CDR1 is MNHEY and CDR2 is SMNVEV (reference sequence). CDR3 amino acids: CASSFLGTENTEAFF. As DNA, the CDR3 is TGTGCCAGCAGTTTCCTAGGGACAGAGAACACTGAAGCTTTCTTT.

This clone was seen a single time. The chain joins TRBV7-2 to TRBJ1-1; 9 bases agree with TRBD1. V was clipped by 4 bases and J by 6 bases; unmatched bases: 12. This CDR3 is built from 16 residues. Germline V gene data show CDR1 as SGHTA and CDR2 as FQGNSA. The CDR3 DNA is TGTGCCAGCAGCTCACTACAGGGGGCGCGGACCGCTGAAGCTTTCTTT. It yields the protein CASSSLQGARTAEAFF. Full variable domain (missing parts from reference TRBV7-2 and TRBJ1-1): GAGVSQSPSNKVTEKGKDVELRCDPISGHTALYWYRQSLGQGLEFLIYFQGNSAPDKSGLPSDRFSAERTGGSVSTLTIQRTQQEDSAVYLCASSSLQGARTAEAFFGQGTRLTVV.

The chain links TRBV2 to TRBJ2-3; possible D gene TRBD2, 5 bases. Germline-derived CDR1 and CDR2 are SNHLY and FYNNEI. The length of the CDR3 is 14 residues. This chain's CDR3 is CVTRRPVGTDTQYF. Written as DNA, the CDR3 is TGTGTCACTCGGAGGCCCGTCGGGACAGATACGCAGTATTTT.

This clone appeared once. V gene TRBV28 combines with J gene TRBJ2-7; 7 nucleotides line up with TRBD2. The germline gives CDR1 MDHEN, CDR2 SYDVKM. This CDR3 is built from 20 residues. The V and J ends lost 6 bases and 0 bases, in that order; junction bases with no gene match: 23. As DNA, the CDR3 is TGTGCCAGCAGACCCACCCCCAGGCTGGGTATACCGGGGGGCTCCTACGAGCAGTACTTC. As protein: CASRPTPRLGIPGGSYEQYF.

This clone appeared a single time. The chain carries TRBV27 and TRBJ2-6; D is possibly TRBD2 (6 bases). Germline values: CDR1 MNHEY, CDR2 SMNVEV (reference sequence). Deletions cut 3 bases from V and 0 bases from J, with 15 bases between. CDR3 length: 18 amino acids. The CDR3, as DNA: TGTGCCAGCAGTTTTTCCAGGGACTTTCGCTCTGGGGCCAACGTCCTGACTTTC. This translates into CASSFSRDFRSGANVLTF.

The V and J genes are TRBV5-1 and TRBJ2-7; weak D call: TRBD2 (6 bases). Trimming pared 7 bases from V and 7 bases from J, leaving 33 bases between. CDR3 length: 18 amino acids. CDR1 is SGHRS, CDR2 YFSETQ, per germline. This CDR3 is CASGPGWSGLEPPGEQYF. The CDR3 nucleotides read TGCGCCAGCGGGCCGGGGTGGTCGGGACTCGAACCTCCGGGGGAGCAGTACTTC.

V is TRBV5-6 and J is TRBJ1-4, with TRBD1 matching over 7 bases. The CDR3 has 14 amino acids. From germline, CDR1 is SGHDT and CDR2 YYEEEE. Unmatched junction bases numbered 7, after V lost 3 bases and J lost 8 bases. The DNA of the CDR3 is TGTGCCAGCAGCTCGACAGGGCCAAAGGAAAAACTGTTTTTT. Its protein is CASSSTGPKEKLFF. Full variable domain (remainder filled in from reference TRBV5-6 and TRBJ1-4): DAGVTQSPTHLIKTRGQQVTLRCSPKSGHDTVSWYQQALGQGPQFIFQYYEEEERQRGNFPDRFSGHQFPNYSSELNVNALLLGDSALYLCASSSTGPKEKLFFGSGTQLSVL.

The chain links TRBV2 to TRBJ2-6; D gene unclear. V gave up 2 bases and J gave up 8 bases, with 10 bases separating them. This CDR3 is 14 amino acids long. CDR1 and CDR2 (germline): SNHLY, FYNNEI. The chain's CDR3 is CASSESGSTNVLTF. The CDR3, as DNA: TGTGCCAGCAGTGAATCAGGTTCGACCAACGTCCTGACTTTC.

The chain couples TRBV6-5 to TRBJ2-7, with TRBD2 matching over 10 bases. The CDR3 is 16 residues long. V shed 0 bases, J shed 3 bases, and the junction held 5 bases outside the gene matches. Germline V gene lookup returns CDR1 MNHEY and CDR2 SVGAGI. CDR3: CASSYSWTSGVYEQYF. The CDR3 nucleotides are TGTGCCAGCAGTTACTCGTGGACTAGCGGAGTCTACGAGCAGTACTTC.